This T cell receptor beta chain was captured by sequencing in a study of T cells in tuberculosis. Study in general: The T cells targeted glucose monomycolate, a mycobacterial lipid, via CD1B. Regarding the study as a whole: Some low-affinity tetramer-binding T cells may be absent from this sample.

Sorting used thawed, overnight-rested PBMC stained with anti-CD3, a viability dye and GMM-loaded CD1B tetramer. The lipid loaded on the CD1B tetramers was C32 glucose monomycolate from Rhodococcus equi. PBMC for tetramer sorting were first depleted of CD14-expressing monocytes. Chain pairing is unknown; alpha and beta were sequenced separately. The assay was immunoSEQ multiplex PCR, and TCRdb's table has in-frame clones only and misses some. Of about 88,000 clones in the sample, approximately 90% were seen once. The sequenced sample was CD1b-GMM tetramer-negative cells sorted from PBMCs. The TCR originated in an adult woman with latent tuberculosis.

CDR3: CASSLGASGVETQYF. In nucleotides, the CDR3 is TGCGCCAGCAGCTTGGGGGCTAGCGGGGTAGAGACCCAGTACTTC. The gene calls are TRBV5-1 and TRBJ2-5, with 9 bases that match TRBD2. This CDR3 region has 15 residues. The V segment lost 0 bases and the J segment 4 bases; nucleotides outside the gene matches: 4. CDR1 and CDR2 from the germline V gene are SGHRS and YFSETQ.